These 18 T cell receptor beta chains were sequenced from one sample in a study of tumor and adjacent non-tumor tissue in lung cancer (dated by TCRdb to the late 2010s). The method behind the library was multiplex PCR. The sequencing machine was an Illumina HiSeq 2500. TCRbeta libraries were constructed through three rounds of nested PCR with primers (Table S4) according to protocols adapted from ARM-PCR. The public sequencing data were trimmed at Q25 with fastp and processed into clonotypes with MiXCR by TCRdb, which kept only in-frame beta chains. Each record represents a unique CDR3 protein, reported with the most common genes and DNA among its rows. The sample has fewer than 85,000 distinct CDR3 sequences on record, 80% to 85% of them singletons. The ten largest clones represent roughly 14% of the sample. RNA was extracted from bulk unsorted tissue and checked for quality with a NanoDrop ND-1000 and an Agilent 2100.

Sequences were obtained from lung tumor tissue. These receptors were taken from a woman aged 50 to 60 with non-small cell lung cancer.

V usage is TRBV29-1 and J usage is TRBJ2-3, with 7 bases lining up with TRBD2. J gave up 2 bases and V 4 bases, and 6 bases lay outside the gene matches. CDR1 and CDR2 (germline): SQVTM, ANQGSEA. The length of the CDR3 is 14 residues. In DNA form, the CDR3 reads TGCAGCGTTGCGGGAGGTATGTCCACAGATACGCAGTATTTT. Encoded protein: CSVAGGMSTDTQYF.

Comments on this clonotype: The junction departs from the called germline gene at one end, perhaps through a read error. J is TRBJ1-1 and V is TRBV20-1; the match to TRBD1 covers 7 bases. Per germline, CDR1 DFQATT and CDR2 SNEGSKA (reference sequence). The CDR3 covers 14 residues. The CDR3 here is CSARFLTGWTGAFF. The CDR3 coding sequence is TGCAGTGCTAGATTCCTGACAGGGTGGACTGGAGCTTTCTTT.

V and J are TRBV5-5 and TRBJ2-3, with 10 bases aligning to TRBD2. V lost 6 bases to trimming and J lost 5 bases; unmatched junction nucleotides: 18. Germline loops: CDR1 SGHKS, CDR2 YYEKEE (reference sequence). The CDR3 has 18 residues. The CDR3 DNA sequence: TGTGCCAGCAACACCGGACTAGCGGTATCTAGTGGGATAGATACGCAGTATTTT. Translation: CASNTGLAVSSGIDTQYF.

This rearrangement joins TRBV4-1 to TRBJ1-2; 8 nucleotides align to TRBD1. The germline gives CDR1 MGHRA, CDR2 YSYEKL. With V trimmed by 10 bases and J by 2 bases, 15 bases remained unmatched. This CDR3 contains 16 residues. The chain's CDR3 is CANSQELYRGNYGYTF. The CDR3 nucleotides read TGCGCCAACAGTCAAGAACTGTACAGGGGGAACTATGGCTACACCTTC.

This chain joins TRBV20-1 and TRBJ2-7; D gene unclear. The CDR3 totals 14 residues. The germline CDR1 and CDR2 sequences are DFQATT and SNEGSKA (reference sequence). Trimming shortened V by 7 bases and J by 2 bases, and 18 bases separated the two germline ends. The CDR3 loop is CSEAPNGTPYEQYF. The CDR3 DNA reads TGCAGTGAGGCGCCTAACGGAACCCCCTACGAGCAGTACTTC.

With respect to this clonotype: Since the CDR3 does not end with the conserved phenylalanine or tryptophan, this likely comes from a read error. CDR3 nucleotides: TGCAGTGCTGGAGGACAGGGGGTGCTCGGGGAGCTGTTTATT. Residues: CSAGGQGVLGELFI. The chain joins TRBV20-1 to TRBJ2-2, with TRBD1 matching 10 bases. J gave up 7 bases and V 5 bases, and 7 bases lay outside the gene matches. This CDR3 spans 14 amino acids. Germline V gene lookup returns CDR1 DFQATT and CDR2 SNEGSKA (reference sequence).

This clonotype has at least ten counts. The chain employs TRBV24-1 and TRBJ2-2; 8 bases align to TRBD1. The CDR3 length is 15 residues. Germline V gene data show CDR1 as KGHDR and CDR2 as SFDVKD. V was pared by 3 bases and J by 4 bases, with 3 bases of the junction left unmatched. The CDR3 DNA reads TGTGCCACCAGTGATCCGGGACAGGTCACCGGGGAGCTGTTTTTT. Amino acid sequence: CATSDPGQVTGELFF.

This clonotype was counted a single time. The rearrangement uses TRBV12-3 or TRBV12-4 and TRBJ1-5; possible D gene TRBD1, 6 bases. With 5 bases removed from V and 4 bases from J, the gap between germline ends came to 15 bases. This CDR3 contains 15 residues. The DNA for the CDR3 is TGTGCCAGCAGTCCTACAGGGATTAGGAATCAGCCCCAGCATTTT. Its protein product is CASSPTGIRNQPQHF.

This clonotype showed up just a few times. One junction end disagrees with the germline gene, perhaps due to a read error. The chain recombines TRBV10-2 with TRBJ2-2, with TRBD2 matching 11 bases. In germline, CDR1 is WSHSY, CDR2 SAAADI. This CDR3 contains 15 residues. CDR3 sequence: CASRETSGNTGELLF. The CDR3 DNA reads as TGCGCCAGCAGGGAGACTAGCGGGAACACCGGGGAACTGTTATTT.

On this clonotype: This clone may be a read error of a much larger clone one base away. The conserved phenylalanine or tryptophan normally closing the CDR3 is absent here, so this likely arose from a read error. J is TRBJ2-7 and V is TRBV30; 11 bases match TRBD1. The CDR3 has 15 amino acids. V was clipped by 4 bases and J by 7 bases; unmatched bases: 12. The germline gives CDR1 GTSNPN, CDR2 SVGIG (reference sequence). CDR3 amino acids: CAWTETGTGGEEQYS. The CDR3 coding sequence is TGTGCCTGGACCGAGACCGGGACAGGGGGTGAAGAGCAGTACTCC.

By share of the sample, this clonotype is medium-sized. The chain joins TRBV5-4 to TRBJ1-1; D might be TRBD1 (5 bases). The germline V gene encodes CDR1 SGHNT and CDR2 YYREEE (reference sequence). This CDR3 has 12 amino acids. Between the trimmed V and J ends, which lost 10 bases and 1 base, there was a span of 11 bases. In DNA, the CDR3 is TGTGCCTTAAGTACAGGGAACACTGAAGCTTTCTTT. It codes for CALSTGNTEAFF.

Comments on this clonotype: At one end, the junction sequence differs from germline, possibly due to a read error. This chain links TRBV20-1 with TRBJ2-1, with TRBD2 identical over 10 bases. This CDR3 is built from 17 residues. Looked up from germline, CDR1 is DFQATT and CDR2 is SNEGSKA (reference sequence). For the CDR3, the DNA is TGCAGTGCTAGAGCGGTCCGAGCGGGAGGGCTTTACAGTGAGCAGTTCTTC. It specifies CSARAVRAGGLYSEQFF.

This chain uses TRBV5-1 with TRBJ2-5; 9 bases are shared with TRBD2. Trimming took 9 bases from V and 3 from J; bases not matched to a gene: 9. CDR1 is SGHRS, CDR2 YFSETQ, per germline. The CDR3 runs to 14 residues. The CDR3 DNA reads TGCGCCATCACGGGCGGGAGGGGTGAAGAGACCCAGTACTTC. It yields the protein CAITGGRGEETQYF.

In this sample, this clonotype turned up many times. V gene TRBV28 combines with J gene TRBJ2-1, with no clear D. Per the germline V gene, CDR1 is MDHEN and CDR2 is SYDVKM. This CDR3 comprises 12 residues. Trimming shortened V by 1 base and J by 14 bases, and 12 bases separated the two germline ends. DNA of the CDR3: TGTGCCAGCAGTTTATTGTTCGGGCCGGAGTTCTTC. Its protein product is CASSLLFGPEFF.

Turning to this clonotype: The junction departs from the called germline gene at one end, perhaps through a read error. The chain is built from TRBV20-1 and TRBJ2-7; 7 bases fit TRBD2. The length of the CDR3 is 13 residues. Germline V gene sequence: CDR1 DFQATT, CDR2 SNEGSKA (reference sequence). The CDR3 spells CCASGREYIELYF. The CDR3 DNA follows: TGCTGTGCTAGTGGGCGGGAGTACATCGAGCTGTACTTC.

This clonotype was picked up one time. Lacking the conserved final phenylalanine or tryptophan, this CDR3 likely reflects a read error. V usage is TRBV20-1 and J usage is TRBJ1-1, with D unresolved. The CDR3 consists of 16 residues. Germline V gene data show CDR1 as DFQATT and CDR2 as SNEGSKA (reference sequence). The CDR3 DNA reads as TGCAGTACTAGAGACCCCCGATCGAGGGCATCCACTGATGCTTTCTCT. It yields the protein CSTRDPRSRASTDAFS.

Turning to this clonotype: A read error is likely, as this CDR3 ends without the conserved phenylalanine or tryptophan. The limits of the CDR3 on the DNA are not certain, so only TCRdb's listed CDR3 is given. The rearrangement links TRBV20-1 to TRBJ1-1; the D call of TRBD1 is as the table states it, not checked on the DNA. Germline V CDR1 and CDR2: DFQATT, SNEGSKA (reference sequence). Inclusive of both ends, the CDR3 amounts to 13 amino acids. The CDR3 reads CSAYRGTNTETFY.

There are many counts of this clonotype. The genes are TRBV29-1 and TRBJ2-7, with 10 nucleotides matching TRBD1. The ends lost 7 bases at V and 2 bases at J; junction bases unmatched: 8. Germline V gene data show CDR1 as SQVTM and CDR2 as ANQGSEA. The CDR3 sequence is 14 residues long. For the CDR3, the DNA is TGCAGCGCGTCGACAGGGGGCGAACCCTACGAGCAGTACTTC. Amino acids: CSASTGGEPYEQYF.